Below, 14 T cell receptor beta chains from the same sample are listed, as sequenced in a study of shared clonotypes between healthy human individuals (dated by TCRdb to the early 2020s). Preparation of the library involved the immunoSEQ multiplex PCR assay. Drawn from immuneACCESS, this table holds only the in-frame rearrangements with V and J called that TCRdb kept. Clones are partly lost; checked studies trace under half to an unresolved V gene and leave the rest unexplained. In all, the sample holds 2 million to 2.5 million clones, and 85% to 95% of those were seen once. The ten largest clones take up about 0.13% of the sample. Sequenced sample: naive CD4+ T cells sorted from blood. The cell subset or site label, read with the paper, signifies: CD45RA+ positively selected. The source of these receptors is a young man in good health.

The chain combines TRBV6-6 with TRBJ1-4, with D perhaps matching TRBD1 (6 bases). The CDR3 runs to 15 residues. V was cut by 5 bases and J by 0 bases, with 10 bases left in between. Germline CDR1 MNHNY, CDR2 SVGAGI (reference sequence). CDR3 sequence reads: CASSTGGATNEKLFF. CDR3 DNA sequence: TGTGCCAGCAGTACCGGGGGCGCAACTAATGAAAAACTGTTTTTT.

The chain has TRBV6-9 and TRBJ2-3; maybe TRBD2 (5 bases). The CDR3 has 16 amino acids. V gave up 2 bases and J gave up 2 bases, with 14 bases separating them. Germline V gene sequence: CDR1 MNHGY, CDR2 SVAAGI. CDR3: CASSYLLADSTDTQYF. Here the CDR3 DNA reads TGTGCCAGCAGTTATCTCCTAGCCGACTCCACAGATACGCAGTATTTT.

The chain links TRBV30 to TRBJ2-7, with 10 nucleotides matching TRBD1. The V and J ends lost 2 bases and 7 bases, in that order; junction bases with no gene match: 5. Germline V gives CDR1 GTSNPN, CDR2 SVGIG (reference sequence). The CDR3 runs 13 residues. CDR3 loop: CAWSWDRGGEQYF. The CDR3 DNA reads TGTGCCTGGAGTTGGGACAGGGGCGGGGAGCAGTACTTC.

The rearrangement joins TRBV19 to TRBJ1-2; D is unresolved. The length of the CDR3 is 16 residues. Trimming removed 0 bases from V and 0 bases from J, with 11 bases in between. The germline V gene has CDR1 LNHDA and CDR2 SQIVND (reference sequence). The CDR3, as DNA: TGTGCCAGTAGTATAGATCTTCAATCGACTAACTATGGCTACACCTTC. Translation: CASSIDLQSTNYGYTF.

DNA for the CDR3: TGTGCCAGCAGCTCGTCGGGACAGGGCTACGAGCAGTACTTC. It translates to CASSSSGQGYEQYF. The chain joins TRBV11-2 to TRBJ2-7; 9 bases agree with TRBD1. The J segment lost 3 bases and the V segment lost 4 bases, leaving 4 bases of the junction unmatched. The CDR3 is made up of 14 amino acids. The germline gives CDR1 SGHAT, CDR2 FQNNGV.

DNA for the CDR3: TGTGCCAGCAGTTTTGAGGGCCACCACGAGCAGTACTTC. It yields the protein CASSFEGHHEQYF. The chain joins TRBV6-6 to TRBJ2-7; D is perhaps TRBD2 (5 bases). CDR3 length: 13 residues. Looked up from germline, CDR1 is MNHNY and CDR2 is SVGAGI (reference sequence). The V and J ends lost 4 bases and 5 bases respectively, with 12 bases between them.

J is TRBJ1-2 and V is TRBV2; 10 nucleotides match TRBD1. The V gene's germline CDR1 is SNHLY and CDR2 FYNNEI. V lost 4 bases to trimming and J lost 8 bases; unmatched junction nucleotides: 7. This CDR3 region has 14 residues. The CDR3 DNA reads as TGTGCCAGCAGTGTGAGAGGACAGGGGGGCGGCTACACCTTC. Its protein is CASSVRGQGGGYTF.

On this clone itself: The same CDR3 can be traced to other DNA sequences in this sample. The chain uses TRBV6-5 and TRBJ2-5, with D perhaps TRBD2 (6 bases). The CDR3 totals 14 residues. Germline assignment: CDR1 MNHEY and CDR2 SVGAGI. Trimming removed 2 bases from V and 2 bases from J, with 9 bases in between. CDR3 coding DNA: TGTGCCAGCAGTTACGGGACTTTGCAAGAGACCCAGTACTTC. Encoded protein: CASSYGTLQETQYF.

CDR3 sequence: CASSFDRGRKQYF. The CDR3 nucleotides read TGTGCCAGCAGCTTCGACAGGGGGAGGAAACAGTACTTC. The genes are TRBV14 and TRBJ2-7, with 9 positions matching TRBD1. The CDR3 is 13 residues long. CDR1 and CDR2 (germline): SGHDN, FVKESK. V was pared by 5 bases and J by 10 bases, with 9 bases of the junction left unmatched.

The rearrangement links TRBV2 to TRBJ2-1; TRBD2 aligns across 7 bases. CDR3 size: 17 residues. CDR1 SNHLY and CDR2 FYNNEI come from the germline V gene. The V gene end was trimmed by 6 bases and the J gene end by 0 bases; junction bases not matched to a gene: 11. The CDR3 protein is CASRAASGTSSYNEQFF. CDR3 coding DNA: TGTGCCAGCAGGGCGGCCAGCGGGACGAGCTCCTACAATGAGCAGTTCTTC. Together with reference TRBV2 and TRBJ2-1, the CDR3 gives the full variable domain: EPEVTQTPSHQVTQMGQEVILRCVPISNHLYFYWYRQILGQKVEFLVSFYNNEISEKSEIFDDQFSVERPDGSNFTLKIRSTKLEDSAMYFCASRAASGTSSYNEQFFGPGTRLTVL.

The chain has TRBV5-4 and TRBJ2-7; the D gene is possibly TRBD1 (6 bases). The germline gives CDR1 SGHNT, CDR2 YYREEE (reference sequence). CDR3 length: 14 amino acids. Trimming took off 5 bases at V and 2 bases at J, with 14 bases between the two ends. In DNA form, the CDR3 reads TGTGCCAGCAGTTACGGACAGAGAGCCTACGAGCAGTACTTC. Translation gives CASSYGQRAYEQYF.

Remarks on this clone: This sample includes further DNA sequences coding for the same CDR3. This sequence joins TRBV7-6 and TRBJ2-2, with 8 bases that match TRBD1. J was trimmed by 4 bases and V by 5 bases; bases with no gene match: 6. CDR3 size: 15 residues. Germline loops: CDR1 SGHVS, CDR2 FNYEAQ. As DNA, the CDR3 is TGTGCCAGCAGCCTCGGACAGGGTGGCACCGGGGAGCTGTTTTTT. It specifies CASSLGQGGTGELFF.

The gene calls are TRBV5-6 and TRBJ1-2, with 12 bases that match TRBD1. Germline values: CDR1 SGHDT, CDR2 YYEEEE. V dropped 2 bases and J dropped 10; count of bases not matched to a gene: 12. The CDR3 covers 16 residues. The CDR3 region has the DNA TGTGCCAGCAGCTTATACCGGGACAGGGGGCGTCTTGACTACACCTTC. Its protein product is CASSLYRDRGRLDYTF.

The chain combines TRBV29-1 with TRBJ2-7; possible D gene TRBD2, 7 bases. Looked up from germline, CDR1 is SQVTM and CDR2 is ANQGSEA. V lost 4 bases and J 4 bases, leaving 11 bases between the germline ends. The CDR3 has 12 amino acids. The CDR3 DNA sequence: TGCAGCGTTGTTAAGGGGGGGTACGAGCAGTACTTC. Translating it yields CSVVKGGYEQYF.